These 16 T cell receptor beta chains were all obtained from the same sample, sequenced in a study of T cell responses to AZD1222 COVID-19 vaccine. Generated by immunoSEQ multiplex PCR, the TCRdb table keeps only in-frame clones and is missing some. Seen here are approximately 82,000 clones, approximately 84% observed once, and the top ten hold about an eighth. Specimen: peripheral blood, collected on day 0 of AZD1222 vaccination. Receptors were obtained from an adult in good health.

This clone showed up just once. J is TRBJ1-4 and V is TRBV4-3, with a weak D call TRBD1 (5 bases). From germline, CDR1 is LGHNA and CDR2 YSLEER. The V end was cut by 5 bases, the J end by 2 bases, with 18 bases between. CDR3 length: 17 amino acids. The CDR3 loop reads CASSGNPGSGTNEKLFF. Here the CDR3 DNA reads TGCGCCAGCAGCGGGAACCCAGGGAGCGGGACTAATGAAAAACTGTTTTTT.

The gene calls are TRBV29-1 and TRBJ1-1, with 8 bases matching TRBD1. Germline V gene data show CDR1 as SQVTM and CDR2 as ANQGSEA. With 1 base clipped from V and 11 bases from J, the junction kept 6 bases outside the gene matches. The CDR3 sequence is 12 residues long. CDR3 in amino acids: CSVEAPGQEAFF. The CDR3 DNA follows: TGCAGCGTTGAAGCCCCGGGACAGGAGGCTTTCTTT.

This chain joins TRBV6-5 and TRBJ1-5, with 7 bases that match TRBD1. The V gene's germline CDR1 is MNHEY and CDR2 SVGAGI. V was clipped by 7 bases and J by 3 bases; unmatched bases: 6. The CDR3 has 14 amino acids. CDR3 bases: TGTGCCAGCACCCGCAGGGGGGACAATCAGCCCCAGCATTTT. Translation gives CASTRRGDNQPQHF.

The sample holds one count of this clone. This chain links TRBV7-8 with TRBJ1-4, with no clear D. This CDR3 contains 13 residues. V gave up 1 base and J gave up 13 bases, with 13 bases separating them. Germline values: CDR1 SGHVS, CDR2 FQNEAQ. The CDR3 reads CASSLVREEGLFF. The DNA of the CDR3 is TGTGCCAGCAGCTTAGTTCGGGAGGAGGGACTGTTTTTT.

The chain links TRBV19 to TRBJ1-5, with D unresolved. CDR1 is LNHDA, CDR2 SQIVND, per germline (reference sequence). V dropped 6 bases and J dropped 1 base, with 7 bases sitting between them. CDR3 length: 13 amino acids. The CDR3 region has the DNA TGTGCCAGTAGGGACGGGAGCAATCAGCCCCAGCATTTT. Translating it yields CASRDGSNQPQHF.

The gene calls are TRBV19 and TRBJ1-1; no reliable D call. This CDR3 is 12 amino acids long. Trimming cost V 6 bases and J 1 base, with 6 bases left between them. Germline CDR1 is LNHDA and CDR2 is SQIVND (reference sequence). For the CDR3, the DNA is TGTGCCAGTAGAGATCCGAACACTGAAGCTTTCTTT. It codes for CASRDPNTEAFF.

V gene TRBV9 combines with J gene TRBJ1-2; 10 positions agree with TRBD1. Germline values: CDR1 SGDLS, CDR2 YYNGEE. The CDR3 has 14 residues. Trimming at V came to 0 bases and at J to 8 bases, leaving 4 bases not matched to a gene. CDR3 in amino acids: CASSVGGTGVGYTF. The CDR3 DNA reads as TGTGCCAGCAGCGTAGGCGGGACAGGGGTCGGCTACACCTTC.

The V and J genes are TRBV4-1 and TRBJ1-5; a possible D gene is TRBD1 (5 bases). Trimming pared 0 bases from V and 3 bases from J, leaving 12 bases between. This CDR3 region has 16 residues. Germline V CDR1 and CDR2: MGHRA, YSYEKL. CDR3 sequence reads: CASSQEGWGLNQPQHF. CDR3 bases: TGCGCCAGCAGCCAAGAGGGTTGGGGACTCAATCAGCCCCAGCATTTT.

The chain employs TRBV9 and TRBJ2-2; 7 nucleotides line up with TRBD2. V dropped 7 bases and J dropped 6; count of bases not matched to a gene: 9. The CDR3 sequence is 14 residues long. Per germline, CDR1 SGDLS and CDR2 YYNGEE. CDR3 amino acids: CASSQGGNSGELFF. In DNA form, the CDR3 reads TGTGCCAGCTCTCAGGGAGGGAATTCCGGGGAGCTGTTTTTT.

This clone was seen only once. This sequence joins TRBV9 and TRBJ1-3; TRBD1 is a possible D gene (5 bases). Per the germline V gene, CDR1 is SGDLS and CDR2 is YYNGEE. This CDR3 spans 14 amino acids. Trimming cost V 3 bases and J 7 bases, with 14 bases left between them. The CDR3 DNA reads as TGTGCCAGCAGCGCCTTGCAGGGCAGGAACACCATATATTTT. Translating it yields CASSALQGRNTIYF.

The V and J genes are TRBV6-2 or TRBV6-3 and TRBJ1-4; no reliable D call. The CDR3 length is 11 residues. Trimming shortened V by 2 bases and J by 6 bases, and 1 base separated the two germline ends. Germline V lookup: CDR1 MNHEY, CDR2 SVGEGT. The CDR3 sequence: CASSYDEKLFF. In DNA form, the CDR3 reads TGTGCCAGCAGTTACGATGAAAAACTGTTTTTT.

The chain joins TRBV18 to TRBJ1-6; the D gene is possibly TRBD1 (5 bases). Germline V gives CDR1 KGHSH, CDR2 LQKENI. The V and J ends lost 3 bases and 9 bases respectively, with 15 bases between them. The CDR3 length is 15 residues. Here the CDR3 reads CASSPVGQGSSPLHF. The CDR3 coding sequence is TGTGCCAGCTCACCCGTGGGTCAGGGTAGTTCACCCCTCCACTTT.

This chain connects TRBV24-1 to TRBJ2-5, with no clear D. This CDR3 contains 14 residues. Between the trimmed V and J ends, which lost 4 bases and 7 bases, there was a span of 15 bases. Germline lookup yields CDR1 KGHDR and CDR2 SFDVKD. The CDR3 loop is CATSDQAAIGTQYF. DNA of the CDR3: TGTGCCACCAGTGACCAGGCGGCCATCGGGACCCAGTACTTC.

V gene TRBV28 combines with J gene TRBJ2-7, with no clear D. The CDR3 length is 16 residues. The germline V gene encodes CDR1 MDHEN and CDR2 SYDVKM. Trimming took off 2 bases at V and 4 bases at J, with 18 bases between the two ends. Here the CDR3 reads CASSLARSHHPYEQYF. Here the CDR3 DNA reads TGTGCCAGCAGTTTAGCGCGGTCCCATCACCCTTACGAGCAGTACTTC.

The chain combines TRBV28 with TRBJ2-5; D is possibly TRBD2 (7 bases). Germline CDR1 is MDHEN and CDR2 is SYDVKM. V gave up 3 bases and J gave up 1 base, with 33 bases separating them. The CDR3 spans 22 residues. The CDR3 DNA sequence: TGTGCCAGCAGTTTTGCAGGGGAGCTTAGCCAAGAGCGGGGACCGAGCCAAGAGACCCAGTACTTC. Amino acid sequence: CASSFAGELSQERGPSQETQYF.

The chain combines TRBV18 with TRBJ2-3; D ambiguous. V was pared by 8 bases and J by 0 bases, with 3 bases between. The germline gives CDR1 KGHSH, CDR2 LQKENI. The CDR3 is 11 residues long. The CDR3 protein is CASESTDTQYF. The DNA for the CDR3 is TGTGCCAGCGAAAGCACAGATACGCAGTATTTT.